This record covers a single TCR beta chain. Authors' data handling: Amplified reference gene primers provided the basis for estimating nucleated cell counts. Produced via immunoSEQ multiplex PCR; TCRdb's table is partial and in-frame only. V and J calls and clone size are copied from that table; D and trimming were computed from the DNA. Of under 100,000 clones in the sample, around nine tenths were seen once. This entry comes from a study of blood T cell repertoires in COVID-19. Study details: Acute and convalescent COVID-19 specimens originated in the United States, Italy and Spain. From T cells, B-cell-depleted T cells, or PBMCs came the material, which was cDNA or gDNA.

From germline, CDR1 is MNHEY and CDR2 SVGAGI. The CDR3 has 13 residues. V was clipped by 6 bases and J by 7 bases; unmatched bases: 8. The chain has TRBV6-5 and TRBJ1-1; 7 bases map to TRBD1. The sample consisted of peripheral blood. The receptor was derived from a woman in her sixties or seventies with acute or convalescent COVID-19. The CDR3 sequence: CASRVRQGGEAFF. The DNA for the CDR3 is TGTGCCAGCAGGGTGAGGCAGGGGGGTGAAGCTTTCTTT.